Listed below are T cell receptor beta chains from one sample, sequenced in a study of cytomegalovirus exposure and HLA in healthy donors. The assay was immunoSEQ multiplex PCR, and TCRdb's table has in-frame clones only and misses some. The sample holds 200,000 or so clones, around 80% seen once. Sequencing was done on a sample of PBMCs. The receptors shown here come from a man aged 35 to 55 in good health and CMV-seropositive. The CDR3 runs from the conserved cysteine through the conserved F or W. D genes are given only for firm matches. Size values are once, few and many counts, or a class for expanded clones, and some rows have none.

j_call | d_call | clone_size | v_call | cdr3_nt | cdr3_aa
TRBJ1-2 | - | - | TRBV18 | TGTGCCAGCTCACCACCGAGGAACAGGGTTTATGGCTACACCTTC | CASSPPRNRVYGYTF
TRBJ1-1 | - | - | TRBV9 | TGTGCCAGCAGCGTAGACGGGGGTTTGCAAGCTTTCTTT | CASSVDGGLQAFF
TRBJ2-7 | TRBD1 | - | TRBV5-4 | TGTGCCAGCAGCTCGGAACAGGGGGAGAAGTACTTC | CASSSEQGEKYF
TRBJ1-1 | - | few | TRBV2 | TGTGCCAGCAGTGAACGGGGGGTTTCGTTAACTGAAGCTTTCTTT | CASSERGVSLTEAFF
TRBJ2-3 | - | - | TRBV11-2 | TGTGCCAGCAGCCTTGGGCAGGGCCGCACAGATACGCAGTATTTT | CASSLGQGRTDTQYF
TRBJ2-5 | TRBD2 | - | TRBV7-7 | TGTGCTAGCAGCTCGTTAGCGGGGCCCTCATCCCAAGAGACCCAGTACTTC | CASSSLAGPSSQETQYF
TRBJ1-1 | - | - | TRBV7-9 | TGTGCCAGCAGCTTAGGGTTTTGGGGACAAATGAACACTGAAGCTTTCTTT | CASSLGFWGQMNTEAFF
TRBJ2-7 | TRBD1 | - | TRBV6-1 | TGTGCCAGCAGACCGCCGGGACAGGGAACCTACGAGCAGTACTTC | CASRPPGQGTYEQYF
TRBJ2-1 | - | - | TRBV2 | TGTGCCAGCACAGCGCCCCGGGACAATGAGCAGTTCTTC | CASTAPRDNEQFF
TRBJ2-2 | TRBD1 | once | TRBV30 | TGTGCCTTGACGGGGGACAGGGCCGTCGGGGAGCTGTTTTTT | CALTGDRAVGELFF
TRBJ1-5 | - | - | TRBV27 | TGTGCCAGCAGTTTAGAAGGGAGCGGTCAGCCCCAGCATTTT | CASSLEGSGQPQHF
TRBJ2-3 | - | - | TRBV20-1 | TGCAGTGCCCCGGTCACAGATACGCAGTATTTT | CSAPVTDTQYF
TRBJ1-5 | TRBD1 | - | TRBV28 | TGTGCCAGCAGGTTCGGGACAGGGCATGACAATCAGCCCCAGCATTTT | CASRFGTGHDNQPQHF
TRBJ2-1 | TRBD1 | - | TRBV19 | TGTGCCAGTAGTACTACCGGGACAGGGGCAGACAATGAGCAGTTCTTC | CASSTTGTGADNEQFF
TRBJ1-5 | TRBD1 | - | TRBV18 | TGTGCCAGCTCGCCCGGACAGGGAGACAATCAGCCCCAGCATTTT | CASSPGQGDNQPQHF
TRBJ2-3 | TRBD2 | - | TRBV9 | TGTGCCAGCAGCGACGGTAGCGGGGGCCATTCGGGAGATACGCAGTATTTT | CASSDGSGGHSGDTQYF
TRBJ1-2 | TRBD1 | - | TRBV29-1 | TGCAGCGTTGATTGGACAGGGGCTAACTATGGCTACACCTTC | CSVDWTGANYGYTF
TRBJ1-1 | - | - | TRBV6-5 | TGTGCCACCTGTACAGGGAACACTGAAGCTTTCTTT | CATCTGNTEAFF
TRBJ1-4 | - | - | TRBV21-1 | TGTGCCAGCAGCAAACCCAGGGGGCGTGAAAAACTGTTTTTT | CASSKPRGREKLFF
TRBJ2-5 | - | once | TRBV27 | TGTGCCAGCAGTTTCTCCATGGTAGGAGGGAGAGAGACCCAGTACTTC | CASSFSMVGGRETQYF
TRBJ2-7 | TRBD1 | - | TRBV7-6 | TGTGCCAGCAGCTTCCCCGGGACAGGTATCTACGAGCAGTACTTC | CASSFPGTGIYEQYF
TRBJ2-1 | - | - | TRBV6-5 | TGTGCCAGCAGTTTCACAGGTAACGGCTACAATGAGCAGTTCTTC | CASSFTGNGYNEQFF
TRBJ1-4 | - | - | TRBV21-1 | TGTGCCAGCAGCAACCGGGACAGGGTTAATGAAAAACTGTTTTTT | CASSNRDRVNEKLFF
TRBJ2-7 | TRBD1 | - | TRBV6-5 | TGTGCCAGCAGTTACACAGGTGGGACAGGGACCTACGAGCAGTACTTC | CASSYTGGTGTYEQYF
TRBJ1-2 | TRBD1 | - | TRBV7-9 | TGTGCCAGCAGCTTCCGGGACAGGGAAGAGGGCTACACCTTC | CASSFRDREEGYTF
TRBJ2-5 | - | - | TRBV4-3 | TGCGCCAGCAGCCAAGATTCGGAGGAGACCCAGTACTTC | CASSQDSEETQYF
TRBJ1-2 | - | - | TRBV6-5 | TGTGCCAGCAGCCCGACAGGCTTCTATGGCTACACCTTC | CASSPTGFYGYTF
TRBJ2-5 | - | once | TRBV5-1 | TGCGCCAGCAACTTCCCACTAGGACAGATAAGAGGCCAAGAGACCCAGTACTTC | CASNFPLGQIRGQETQYF
TRBJ2-1 | TRBD2 | - | TRBV2 | TGTGCCAGCAAAGCGGGGGAGTATAGGGAGCAGTTCTTC | CASKAGEYREQFF
TRBJ1-4 | TRBD1 | - | TRBV5-1 | TGCGCCAGCAGCCTAGCCGGGACAGGGAAAGAAAAACTGTTTTTT | CASSLAGTGKEKLFF
TRBJ1-5 | - | - | TRBV28 | TGTGCCAGCAGACCAATGGACGGACAAAATCAGCCCCAGCATTTT | CASRPMDGQNQPQHF
TRBJ1-2 | - | - | TRBV5-1 | TGCGCCAGCAGCCTCCCCGGGGGGGGTGGCTACACCTTC | CASSLPGGGGYTF
TRBJ2-7 | TRBD1 | - | TRBV27 | TGTGCCAGCAGTCCCGGGACAGGGCCTACCTACGAGCAGTACTTC | CASSPGTGPTYEQYF
TRBJ1-4 | - | - | TRBV30 | TGTGCCTGGAGATTGGGCAGCCATGCAACTAATGAAAAACTGTTTTTT | CAWRLGSHATNEKLFF
TRBJ1-4 | - | - | TRBV5-4 | TGTGCCAGCAGCTCGGACACCGCCGGGGGAAAACTGTTTTTT | CASSSDTAGGKLFF
TRBJ1-1 | TRBD1 | few | TRBV7-2 | TGTGCCAGCAGCTTTAGGACAGGGACGACTGAAGCTTTCTTT | CASSFRTGTTEAFF
TRBJ2-1 | - | - | TRBV6-6 | TGTGCCAGCAGTTTAGCCGGGACAGAGCAGTTCTTC | CASSLAGTEQFF
TRBJ2-5 | TRBD2 | - | TRBV2 | TGTGCCAGCAGTGGGGGGACTACCCGGACGGGGGAGACCCAGTACTTC | CASSGGTTRTGETQYF
TRBJ1-5 | - | - | TRBV4-3 | TGCGCCAGCAGCCAAGGCGTACGAGGGAGCAATCAGCCCCAGCATTTT | CASSQGVRGSNQPQHF